A single sample is the source of the 19 T cell receptor beta chains below, sequenced in a study of OX40 agonist ivuxolimab in advanced cancers. Clones were sequenced by immunoSEQ multiplex PCR, and TCRdb holds only the in-frame ones, with some missing. Of 90,000 to 100,000 clones in the sample, roughly 83% are singletons; the top ten hold more than 1.2%. Sequenced material: CD4+ or CD8+ T cells sorted from blood, taken in a trial of the OX40 agonist ivuxolimab. The receptors shown here come from an adult with an advanced solid tumor such as melanoma, head and neck, liver or kidney cancer.

The V call is TRBV10-3, the J call TRBJ1-2, with 9 positions matching TRBD1. Germline V CDR1 and CDR2: ENHRY, SYGVKD. Trimming removed 8 bases from V and 6 bases from J; junction bases left unmatched: 7. This CDR3 has 13 amino acids. The CDR3 sequence: CAIGVDRGHGYTF. For the CDR3, the DNA is TGTGCCATCGGGGTGGACAGGGGACATGGCTACACCTTC.

The rearrangement uses TRBV5-1 and TRBJ1-3; 7 positions agree with TRBD1. CDR3 length: 16 residues. Trimming removed 6 bases from V and 0 bases from J; junction bases left unmatched: 9. CDR1 SGHRS and CDR2 YFSETQ come from the germline V gene. The CDR3 DNA sequence: TGCGCCAGCAAAAAAACAGGGGCGTTCTCTGGAAACACCATATATTTT. Protein sequence: CASKKTGAFSGNTIYF.

The genes are TRBV7-8 and TRBJ1-2; D is ambiguous. The length of the CDR3 is 14 residues. V was cut by 1 base and J by 8 bases, with 14 bases left in between. Germline V gene sequence: CDR1 SGHVS, CDR2 FQNEAQ. This CDR3 is CASSLETQRGGYTF. CDR3 sequence (DNA): TGTGCCAGCAGCTTAGAAACCCAAAGAGGAGGCTACACCTTC.

The V and J genes are TRBV19 and TRBJ2-6; TRBD2 is a possible D gene (6 bases). V was pared by 4 bases and J by 0 bases, with 13 bases between. The CDR3 has 17 amino acids. From germline, CDR1 is LNHDA and CDR2 SQIVND (reference sequence). DNA for the CDR3: TGTGCCAGTAGTAATAGCGGTGCGATCTCTGGGGCCAACGTCCTGACTTTC. It yields the protein CASSNSGAISGANVLTF.

This clone has more than one count but fewer than ten. This chain joins TRBV5-8 and TRBJ1-5; TRBD1 aligns across 8 bases. The CDR3 spans 15 residues. The ends lost 3 bases at V and 2 bases at J; junction bases unmatched: 4. Germline lookup yields CDR1 SGHTS and CDR2 YDEGEE. The CDR3, as DNA: TGTGCCAGCAGCTCTTGGGGACAGGGCAATCAGCCCCAGCATTTT. Its translation: CASSSWGQGNQPQHF.

The chain uses TRBV11-2 and TRBJ2-1, with 11 bases fitting TRBD2. The ends lost 5 bases at V and 4 bases at J; junction bases unmatched: 4. Germline-derived CDR1 and CDR2 are SGHAT and FQNNGV. The CDR3 is 15 amino acids. CDR3: CASSRTSGYYNEQFF. The CDR3 DNA reads as TGTGCCAGCAGCCGGACTAGCGGGTATTACAATGAGCAGTTCTTC. The full variable domain, in which reference TRBV11-2 and TRBJ2-1 provide the parts outside the CDR3, is EAGVAQSPRYKIIEKRQSVAFWCNPISGHATLYWYQQILGQGPKLLIQFQNNGVVDDSQLPKDRFSAERLKGVDSTLKIQPAKLEDSAVYLCASSRTSGYYNEQFFGPGTRLTVL.

This clone was observed once. This chain joins TRBV7-9 and TRBJ1-1; the D is unclear. CDR1 is SEHNR and CDR2 is FQNEAQ in the germline V gene (reference sequence). The CDR3 consists of 14 residues. The V end was cut by 11 bases, the J end by 0 bases, with 16 bases between. The CDR3 sequence is CAGKTDFMNTEAFF. CDR3 coding DNA: TGTGCCGGGAAAACAGATTTTATGAACACTGAAGCTTTCTTT.

The CDR3 reads CSVGAGKSSYNEQFF. CDR3 DNA: TGCAGCGTTGGGGCGGGGAAAAGCTCCTACAATGAGCAGTTCTTC. The V gene is TRBV29-1, the J gene TRBJ2-1; a possible D gene is TRBD2 (6 bases). Looked up from germline, CDR1 is SQVTM and CDR2 is ANQGSEA. This CDR3 is built from 15 residues. The V end was cut by 4 bases, the J end by 0 bases, with 13 bases between.

The CDR3 loop reads CASSPVATNEKLFF. For the CDR3, the DNA is TGTGCCAGCAGCCCGGTTGCAACTAATGAAAAACTGTTTTTT. The chain carries TRBV7-9 and TRBJ1-4; the D is unclear. The CDR3 is 14 amino acids. The germline gives CDR1 SEHNR, CDR2 FQNEAQ (reference sequence). The V end was cut by 5 bases, the J end by 0 bases, with 7 bases between.

This clone has just a few counts. The rearrangement links TRBV4-1 to TRBJ1-3; no firm D call. Germline-derived CDR1 and CDR2 are MGHRA and YSYEKL. V lost 1 base and J 0 bases, leaving 7 bases between the germline ends. This CDR3 is 15 amino acids long. DNA of the CDR3: TGCGCCAGCAGCCAAGCGCCAGCCTCTGGAAACACCATATATTTT. This sequence encodes CASSQAPASGNTIYF.

The V gene is TRBV19, the J gene TRBJ1-4; D is unclear. The CDR3 spans 16 residues. Per germline, CDR1 LNHDA and CDR2 SQIVND (reference sequence). V was cut by 5 bases and J by 3 bases, with 16 bases left in between. In DNA, the CDR3 is TGTGCCAGTAGTCCGGCGATAGGTGCCTCTAATGAAAAACTGTTTTTT. This translates into CASSPAIGASNEKLFF.

V gene TRBV7-2 combines with J gene TRBJ1-1; D gene ambiguous. This CDR3 has 13 residues. Germline V gene lookup returns CDR1 SGHTA and CDR2 FQGNSA. V was cut by 2 bases and J by 4 bases, with 8 bases left in between. The CDR3 nucleotides read TGTGCCAGCAGCTTAAACGGGTTCACTGAAGCTTTCTTT. Its protein product is CASSLNGFTEAFF.

The V call is TRBV6-6, the J call TRBJ2-3; D call uncertain. This CDR3 region has 12 residues. Trimming removed 6 bases at V and 5 bases at J, with 9 bases between. Germline lookup yields CDR1 MNHNY and CDR2 SVGAGI (reference sequence). This chain's CDR3 is CASSLKGDTQYF. The CDR3 DNA reads as TGTGCCAGCAGCCTCAAGGGAGATACGCAGTATTTT.

V usage is TRBV7-9 and J usage is TRBJ1-5; D possibly corresponds to TRBD1 (6 bases). Germline CDR1 and CDR2: SEHNR and FQNEAQ (reference sequence). V was trimmed by 5 bases and J by 5 bases, leaving 10 bases between them. The CDR3 contains 13 residues. The CDR3 here is CASSPQGYQPQHF. CDR3 sequence (DNA): TGTGCCAGCAGCCCGCAGGGGTATCAGCCCCAGCATTTT.

The chain couples TRBV5-6 to TRBJ2-1, with D possibly TRBD1 on 6 matching bases. There are 17 residues in the CDR3. The V end was cut by 3 bases, the J end by 0 bases, with 16 bases between. Germline V gene sequence: CDR1 SGHDT, CDR2 YYEEEE. The CDR3 here is CASSSRVGASSYNEQFF. CDR3 sequence (DNA): TGTGCCAGCAGCTCCCGGGTGGGGGCAAGCTCCTACAATGAGCAGTTCTTC.

This clone appeared a few times. V usage is TRBV5-1 and J usage is TRBJ1-1; the D is unclear. Trimming left V 2 bases short and J 1 base short, with 12 bases between. The CDR3 totals 15 residues. CDR1 SGHRS and CDR2 YFSETQ come from the germline V gene. The CDR3 coding sequence is TGCGCCAGCAGCTTAATTGTACGGGGGAACACTGAAGCTTTCTTT. Amino acids: CASSLIVRGNTEAFF.

V usage is TRBV5-4 and J usage is TRBJ2-3; D might be TRBD2 (7 bases). CDR3 length: 16 amino acids. The V end was cut by 4 bases, the J end by 4 bases, with 19 bases between. Germline V gene sequence: CDR1 SGHNT, CDR2 YYREEE (reference sequence). The CDR3 DNA follows: TGTGCCAGCAGCCTGATGGGGGGGCCCGGGGCAGATACGCAGTATTTT. It encodes CASSLMGGPGADTQYF.

The chain recombines TRBV2 with TRBJ1-6; the D is unclear. Per the germline V gene, CDR1 is SNHLY and CDR2 is FYNNEI. CDR3 length equals 14 residues. Trimming removed 2 bases at V and 7 bases at J, with 9 bases between. Here the CDR3 reads CASSEFTANSPLHF. Written as DNA, the CDR3 is TGTGCCAGCAGTGAATTTACGGCAAATTCACCCCTCCACTTT.

The V gene is TRBV11-3, the J gene TRBJ1-2; D perhaps matches TRBD1 (6 bases). The CDR3 spans 14 residues. Per the germline V gene, CDR1 is SGHNT and CDR2 is YENEEA. V lost 7 bases to trimming and J lost 0 bases, with 12 bases between them. In DNA form, the CDR3 reads TGTGCCAGCACCTTGGGGGGCCCTAACTATGGCTACACCTTC. Encoded protein: CASTLGGPNYGYTF.